This T cell receptor (beta chain) appears in the sequencing data of a study of lymphopenia after photon versus proton radiotherapy. Overall study results and limits: Better survival with proton therapy was suggested as possible, not demonstrated.

Trimming shortened V by 0 bases and J by 3 bases, and 12 bases separated the two germline ends. In germline, CDR1 is MNHEY, CDR2 SVGAGI. This CDR3 contains 15 residues. In the case of this clone: Its antigen is as yet unknown.

Measured with immunoSEQ multiplex PCR; TCRdb has only the in-frame clones, and not every one. This table has about 40,000 clones, around 83% appearing once. V usage is TRBV6-5 and J usage is TRBJ2-7; D call uncertain. The sequence derives from a woman between 65 and 79 years old with pancreatic cancer. Some clones in this sample may be carry-over from other donors' samples. The sequencing used peripheral blood, collected from a patient treated with proton-based radiotherapy. The CDR3 DNA follows: TGTGCCAGCAGTTACTCTTCGCTAGGTTTCTACGAGCAGTACTTC. Its translation: CASSYSSLGFYEQYF.